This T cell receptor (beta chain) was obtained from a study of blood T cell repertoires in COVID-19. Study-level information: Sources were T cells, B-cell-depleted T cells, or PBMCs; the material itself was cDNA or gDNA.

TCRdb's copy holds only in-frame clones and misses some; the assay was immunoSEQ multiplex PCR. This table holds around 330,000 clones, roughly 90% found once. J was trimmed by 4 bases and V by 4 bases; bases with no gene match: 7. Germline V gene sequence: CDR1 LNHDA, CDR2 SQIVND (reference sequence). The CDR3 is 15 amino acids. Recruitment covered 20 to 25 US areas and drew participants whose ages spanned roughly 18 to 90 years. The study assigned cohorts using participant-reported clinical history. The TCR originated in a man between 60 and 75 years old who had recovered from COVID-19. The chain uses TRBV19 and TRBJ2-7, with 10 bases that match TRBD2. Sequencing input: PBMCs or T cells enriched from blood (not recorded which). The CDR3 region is CASSTSASGSYEQYF. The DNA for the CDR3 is TGTGCCAGTAGTACCTCCGCTAGCGGGAGTTACGAGCAGTACTTC.